This TCR beta chain was obtained from a study of memory CD4+ T cells and cytomegalovirus serostatus. Across the whole study: This sample comes from healthy Belgian adults, 8 to 10 CMV seropositive, about 23 seronegative.

V shed 7 bases and J 6 bases; nucleotides not matched to a gene: 9. CDR3 length: 16 residues. CDR1 SGHRS and CDR2 YFSETQ come from the germline V gene. TCRdb's copy holds only in-frame clones and misses some; the assay was immunoSEQ multiplex PCR. The sample lists some 87,000 clones, about four fifths seen once, with roughly 4% in the top ten. Single viable CD3+CD4+CD8-CD45RO+ cells were sorted as the memory CD4+ T cells. This clone has a handful of counts. This clonotype was sampled from an adult in good health and CMV-seropositive. Sequenced material: memory CD4+ T cells from blood. The J gene is TRBJ2-3, the V gene TRBV5-1; the match to TRBD2 covers 15 bases. CDR3 loop: CASRGAGTSGRDTQYF. Written as DNA, the CDR3 is TGCGCCAGCCGCGGCGCCGGGACTAGCGGGAGGGATACGCAGTATTTT.